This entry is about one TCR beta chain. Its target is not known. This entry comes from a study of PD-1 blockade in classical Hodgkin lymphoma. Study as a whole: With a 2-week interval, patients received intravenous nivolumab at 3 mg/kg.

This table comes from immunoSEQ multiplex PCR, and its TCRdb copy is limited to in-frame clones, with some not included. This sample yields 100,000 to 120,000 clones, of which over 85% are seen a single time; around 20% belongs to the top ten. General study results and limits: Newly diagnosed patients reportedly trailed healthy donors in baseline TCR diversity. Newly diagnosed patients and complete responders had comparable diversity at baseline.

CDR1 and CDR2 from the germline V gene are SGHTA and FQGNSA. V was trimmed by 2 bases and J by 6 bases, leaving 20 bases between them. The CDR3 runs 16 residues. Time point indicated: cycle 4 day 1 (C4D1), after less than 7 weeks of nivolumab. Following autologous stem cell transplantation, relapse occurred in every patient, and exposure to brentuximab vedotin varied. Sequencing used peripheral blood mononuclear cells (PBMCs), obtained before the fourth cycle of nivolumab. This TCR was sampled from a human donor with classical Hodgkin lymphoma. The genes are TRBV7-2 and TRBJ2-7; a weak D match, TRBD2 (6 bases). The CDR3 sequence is CASSLNHGREFSEQYF. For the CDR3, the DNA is TGTGCCAGCAGCTTAAACCATGGTCGGGAGTTTAGCGAGCAGTACTTC.